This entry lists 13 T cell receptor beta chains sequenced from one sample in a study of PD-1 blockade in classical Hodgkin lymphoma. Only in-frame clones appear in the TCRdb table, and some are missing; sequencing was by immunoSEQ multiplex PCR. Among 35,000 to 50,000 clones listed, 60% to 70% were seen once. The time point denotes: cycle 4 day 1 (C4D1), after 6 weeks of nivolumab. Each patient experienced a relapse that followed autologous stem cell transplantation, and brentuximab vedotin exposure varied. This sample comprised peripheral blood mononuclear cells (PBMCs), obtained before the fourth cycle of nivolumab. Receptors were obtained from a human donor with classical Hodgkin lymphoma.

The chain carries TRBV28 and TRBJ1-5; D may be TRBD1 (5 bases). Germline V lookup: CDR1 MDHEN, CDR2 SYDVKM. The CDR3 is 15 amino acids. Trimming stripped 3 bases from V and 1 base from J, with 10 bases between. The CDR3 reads CASSFRGRSNQPQHF. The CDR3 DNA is TGTGCCAGCAGTTTCCGGGGCAGAAGCAATCAGCCCCAGCATTTT.

CDR3 sequence (DNA): TGTGCCATCAGTGACAGGGGAGACTATGGCTACACCTTC. Its translation: CAISDRGDYGYTF. The chain couples TRBV10-3 to TRBJ1-2, with a tentative D call TRBD1 (6 bases). The germline V gene encodes CDR1 ENHRY and CDR2 SYGVKD. With 3 bases removed from V and 3 bases from J, the gap between germline ends came to 8 bases. CDR3 length: 13 residues.

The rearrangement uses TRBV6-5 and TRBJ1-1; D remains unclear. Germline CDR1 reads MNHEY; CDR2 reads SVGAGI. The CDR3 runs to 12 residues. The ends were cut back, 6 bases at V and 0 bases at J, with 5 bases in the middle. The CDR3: CASSRLNTEAFF. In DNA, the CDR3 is TGTGCCAGCAGCCGGTTGAACACTGAAGCTTTCTTT.

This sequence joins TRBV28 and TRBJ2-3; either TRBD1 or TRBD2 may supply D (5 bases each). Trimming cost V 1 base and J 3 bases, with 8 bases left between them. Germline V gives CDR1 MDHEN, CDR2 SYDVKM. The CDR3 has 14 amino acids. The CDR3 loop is CASSLFGGTDTQYF. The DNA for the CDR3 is TGTGCCAGCAGTTTATTTGGGGGAACAGATACGCAGTATTTT.

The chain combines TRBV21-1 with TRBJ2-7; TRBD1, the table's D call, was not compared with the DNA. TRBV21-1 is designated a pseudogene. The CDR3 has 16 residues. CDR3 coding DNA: TGTGCCAGCAGCAAAGTTCCAACAGGAATCTCCTACGAGCAGTACTTC. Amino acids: CASSKVPTGISYEQYF.

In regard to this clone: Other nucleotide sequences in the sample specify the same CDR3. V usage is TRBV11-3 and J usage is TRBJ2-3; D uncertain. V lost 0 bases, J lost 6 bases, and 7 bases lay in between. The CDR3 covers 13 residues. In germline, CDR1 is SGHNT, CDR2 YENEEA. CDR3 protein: CASSLDLGDTQYF. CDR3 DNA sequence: TGTGCCAGCAGCTTAGATCTCGGGGATACGCAGTATTTT.

In DNA, the CDR3 is TGTGCCAGCAGCGCCCGGGGGGCAGGGGGCACAACTAATGAAAAACTGTTTTTT. It encodes CASSARGAGGTTNEKLFF. The rearrangement uses TRBV9 and TRBJ1-4; 8 bases agree with TRBD1. This CDR3 is 18 amino acids long. V lost 3 bases to trimming and J lost 0 bases; unmatched junction nucleotides: 10. Germline-derived CDR1 and CDR2 are SGDLS and YYNGEE.

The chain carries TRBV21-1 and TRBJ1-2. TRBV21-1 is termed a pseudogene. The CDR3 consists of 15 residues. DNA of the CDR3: TGTGCCAGCAGACGGCCGGGAGGGCAGAACTATGGCTACACCTTC. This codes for CASRRPGGQNYGYTF.

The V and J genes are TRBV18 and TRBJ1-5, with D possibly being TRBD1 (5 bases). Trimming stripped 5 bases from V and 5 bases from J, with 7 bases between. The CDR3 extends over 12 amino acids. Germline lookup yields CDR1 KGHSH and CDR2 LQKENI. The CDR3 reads CASSKGDQPQHF. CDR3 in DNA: TGTGCCAGCTCAAAAGGGGATCAGCCCCAGCATTTT.

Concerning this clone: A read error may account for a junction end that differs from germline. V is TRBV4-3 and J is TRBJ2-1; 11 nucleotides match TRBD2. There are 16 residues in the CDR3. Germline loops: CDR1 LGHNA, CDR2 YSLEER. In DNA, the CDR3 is TGCGCCAGCAGCCAGATGGGACTAGCGGCTAGCAATAAGCAGTTCTTC. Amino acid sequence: CASSQMGLAASNKQFF.

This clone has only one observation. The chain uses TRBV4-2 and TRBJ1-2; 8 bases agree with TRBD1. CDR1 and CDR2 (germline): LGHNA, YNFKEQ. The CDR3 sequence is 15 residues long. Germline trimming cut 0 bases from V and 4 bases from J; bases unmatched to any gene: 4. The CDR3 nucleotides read TGTGCCAGCAGCCAAGATCGGCAGGGGGCCTATGGCTACACCTTC. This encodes CASSQDRQGAYGYTF.

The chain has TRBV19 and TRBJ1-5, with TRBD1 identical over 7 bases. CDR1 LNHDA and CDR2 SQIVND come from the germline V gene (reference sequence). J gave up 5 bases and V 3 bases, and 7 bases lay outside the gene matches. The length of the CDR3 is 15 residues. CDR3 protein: CASSIGAQGDQPQHF. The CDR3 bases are TGTGCCAGTAGTATCGGGGCCCAGGGGGATCAGCCCCAGCATTTT.

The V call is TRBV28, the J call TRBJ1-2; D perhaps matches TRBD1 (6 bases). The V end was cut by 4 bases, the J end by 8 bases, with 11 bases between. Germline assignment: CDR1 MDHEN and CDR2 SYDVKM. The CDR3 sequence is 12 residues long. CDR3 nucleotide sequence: TGTGCCAGCAGTTCGTACAGGGAGGGCTACACCTTC. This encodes CASSSYREGYTF.